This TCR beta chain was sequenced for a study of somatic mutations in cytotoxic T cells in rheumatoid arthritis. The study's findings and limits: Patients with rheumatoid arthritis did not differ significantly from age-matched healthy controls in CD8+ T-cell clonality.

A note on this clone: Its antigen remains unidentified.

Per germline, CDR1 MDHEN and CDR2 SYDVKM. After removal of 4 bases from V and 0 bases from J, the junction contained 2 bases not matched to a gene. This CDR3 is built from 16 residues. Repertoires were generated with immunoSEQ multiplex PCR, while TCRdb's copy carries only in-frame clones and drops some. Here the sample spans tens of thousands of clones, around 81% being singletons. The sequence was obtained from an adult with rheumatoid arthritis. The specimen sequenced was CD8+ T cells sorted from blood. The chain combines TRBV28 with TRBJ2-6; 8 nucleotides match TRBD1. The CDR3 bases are TGTGCCAGCAGTTCGGGACAGGTCTCTGGGGCCAACGTCCTGACTTTC. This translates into CASSSGQVSGANVLTF.